This record covers a single T cell receptor beta chain. What it binds is unknown. This specimen comes from a study of identical twins. General study findings and limits: Conclusions came from cross-sectional statistical analysis, not from following the same donors.

TCRdb called the 5' RACE reads again in MiXCR, with one record for every CDR3 protein. Here the sample spans 430,000 or so distinct CDR3 sequences, roughly 26% being singletons. V was trimmed by 6 bases and J by 6 bases, leaving 11 bases between them. The CDR3 totals 12 residues. A further study also used this sample, focusing on T cells expressing NK-cell markers. As that report states: The study drew TCR beta repertoires from sorted CD3+CD56+NKG2C+, CD3+CD56+NKG2C- and CD3+CD56-NKG2C+ T cells. As a fraction of CD8+ T cells, dominant NKG2C+ clonotypes reached about 1.0-7.5% in six donors. Four donors likewise had their CD3+CD56-NKG2C+ fraction led by these clonotypes.

This TCR came from a woman aged 18-30 years in good health. The genes are TRBV12-3 or TRBV12-4 and TRBJ1-1; a possible D gene is TRBD1 (5 bases). Sample: CD4+ T cells sorted from blood. DNA of the CDR3: TGTGCCAGCAGAGATTGGGGGTCTGAAGCTTTCTTT. The encoded protein is CASRDWGSEAFF.